The next 3 T cell receptor beta chains were all read from a single sample in a study of neoadjuvant anti-PD-1 for oral cavity cancer. The data were produced by immunoSEQ multiplex PCR, yet TCRdb's version contains in-frame clones alone and is incomplete. The data show fewer than 90,000 clones, about four fifths seen once. Sequenced material: PBMCs, taken before nivolumab (anti-PD-1) treatment. The origin of the receptors is a person aged 35-79 years with oral cavity squamous cell carcinoma.

The V and J genes are TRBV4-2 and TRBJ1-3; D is unclear. V lost 0 bases, J lost 2 bases, and 5 bases lay in between. CDR3 size: 14 residues. Germline values: CDR1 LGHNA, CDR2 YNFKEQ. The CDR3 spells CASSQDTTGNTIYF. CDR3 in DNA: TGTGCCAGCAGCCAAGATACAACTGGAAACACCATATATTTT.

V usage is TRBV28 and J usage is TRBJ2-1, with 9 bases that match TRBD2. Trimming cost V 3 bases and J 7 bases; bases outside gene matches: 4. CDR3 size: 14 residues. Germline V gene lookup returns CDR1 MDHEN and CDR2 SYDVKM. The CDR3 bases are TGTGCCAGCAGTTTTGCGGGAGGGGTAAATGAGCAGTTCTTC. Its translation is CASSFAGGVNEQFF.

A single count supports this clone. This rearrangement joins TRBV27 to TRBJ2-3; 12 nucleotides align to TRBD2. The CDR3 covers 18 residues. Germline CDR1 and CDR2: MNHEY and SMNVEV (reference sequence). Losses at the gene ends were 6 bases for V and 3 bases for J; bases not matched to a gene: 13. The CDR3 nucleotides read TGTGCCAGCAGCCCCCAGTCTAGCGGGAGGGCCACGACAGATACGCAGTATTTT. It encodes CASSPQSSGRATTDTQYF.